This T cell receptor beta chain comes out of a study of cytomegalovirus exposure and HLA in healthy donors. This CDR3 has 16 residues. CDR1 is ENHRY, CDR2 SYGVKD, per germline. V lost 2 bases and J lost 10, with 18 bases in between. PCR employed 60 Vbeta and 13 Jbeta primers. Clones were read by immunoSEQ multiplex PCR, and TCRdb kept only the in-frame ones, dropping some. The sample records 120,000 to 150,000 clones, 73% being singletons. The receptor was isolated from a woman aged 40-49 years in good health and CMV-seronegative. The rearrangement uses TRBV10-3 and TRBJ1-6; D might be TRBD1 (6 bases). Sequencing was carried out using PBMCs. This CDR3 is CAISESGGRATSPLHF. CDR3 DNA: TGTGCCATCAGTGAGAGTGGGGGCCGGGCCACCTCACCCCTCCACTTT.